This TCR beta chain was recorded in a study of PD-1 blockade in mismatch repair-deficient tumors. Whole-study context: Patients had about a dozen mismatch repair-deficient cancer types and were previously treated and progressing. Study results and caveats: Rapid post-treatment expansion, then contraction, generally preceding radiologic response, marked tumor-resident clones.

The germline gives CDR1 SEHNR, CDR2 FQNEAQ (reference sequence). Trimming shortened V by 6 bases and J by 5 bases, and 10 bases separated the two germline ends. The CDR3 has 12 amino acids. The method was immunoSEQ multiplex PCR; TCRdb's version includes in-frame clones alone and lacks a portion of them. This table has 120,000 or so clones, about nine tenths appearing once. PCR or immunohistochemistry showed mismatch repair deficiency in every enrolled patient. A few pembrolizumab responders had their TCRs sequenced. On this clone: What it recognizes is unknown.

Here the sequenced sample was peripheral blood, taken about 17 months after starting pembrolizumab. This TCR derives from an adult with mismatch repair-deficient cancer. This chain joins TRBV7-9 and TRBJ2-5; unclear D gene. In DNA form, the CDR3 reads TGTGCCAGCAGTCCTGCTTGGGAGACCCAGTACTTC. Protein: CASSPAWETQYF.